Reported below is one TCR beta chain. The sample comes from a study of cytomegalovirus exposure and HLA in healthy donors. In the PCR, 60 Vbeta and 13 Jbeta primers were used. The repertoire was sequenced with immunoSEQ multiplex PCR; TCRdb's copy has only in-frame clones and lacks some. The sample lists around 150,000 clones; 66% were seen once. Healthy bone marrow donors formed the donor group. Donors showed nominal health when sampled, although they likely had unrecorded immune exposures. This clonotype was sampled from a human donor in good health. The sequencing input was PBMCs.

DNA for the CDR3: TGTGCCAGCAGCTTAGCGGGGGAGGAATACACCATATATTTT. This translates into CASSLAGEEYTIYF. This sequence joins TRBV7-9 and TRBJ1-3, with a tentative D call TRBD1 (5 bases). This CDR3 has 14 amino acids. V lost 0 bases, J lost 8 bases, and 11 bases lay in between. The germline CDR1 and CDR2 sequences are SEHNR and FQNEAQ (reference sequence).